This passage covers 15 T cell receptor beta chains from one sample sequenced in a study of blood T cell repertoires in COVID-19. Some clones are missing from TCRdb's copy, which holds only in-frame ones; the method was immunoSEQ multiplex PCR. The sample lists 200,000 to 250,000 clones; around 90% were seen once. Sequencing was done on a sample of peripheral blood. All receptors come from a man aged 25 to 45 with COVID-19, enrolled during active disease.

This chain joins TRBV4-3 and TRBJ1-3; 7 bases match TRBD1. V lost 1 base, J lost 2 bases, and 8 bases stayed unmatched. This CDR3 region has 17 residues. Germline lookup yields CDR1 LGHNA and CDR2 YSLEER. This chain's CDR3 is CASSQGVEGAAGNTIYF. The DNA for the CDR3 is TGCGCCAGCAGCCAAGGAGTGGAGGGGGCGGCTGGAAACACCATATATTTT.

The chain links TRBV7-2 to TRBJ1-2, with TRBD1 as a possible D gene (6 bases). V lost 5 bases and J 4 bases, leaving 14 bases between the germline ends. Looked up from germline, CDR1 is SGHTA and CDR2 is FQGNSA. CDR3 size: 14 residues. This chain's CDR3 is CASSPWVGAYGYTF. The CDR3 DNA reads TGTGCCAGCAGCCCCTGGGTGGGGGCCTATGGCTACACCTTC.

The rearrangement links TRBV6-2 or TRBV6-3 to TRBJ2-4; D is undetermined. With 6 bases removed from V and 8 bases from J, the gap between germline ends came to 11 bases. Germline loops: CDR1 MNHEY, CDR2 SVGEGT. The CDR3 runs 12 residues. In DNA, the CDR3 is TGTGCCAGCAGCCCCACCGAGGACATTCAGTACTTC. This encodes CASSPTEDIQYF.

CDR3 region: CASSQDLGGGPGDEQFF. The CDR3 DNA follows: TGCGCCAGCAGCCAAGATCTGGGGGGAGGGCCCGGGGATGAGCAGTTCTTC. The rearrangement joins TRBV4-3 to TRBJ2-1, with 7 positions matching TRBD2. Germline CDR1 is LGHNA and CDR2 is YSLEER. The CDR3 totals 17 residues. V lost 0 bases, J lost 8 bases, and 13 bases stayed unmatched.

In its sample, this clone was seen a few times. V and J are TRBV11-2 and TRBJ2-3, with D possibly being TRBD2 (5 bases). This CDR3 spans 16 amino acids. Germline loops: CDR1 SGHAT, CDR2 FQNNGV. V was clipped by 2 bases and J by 6 bases, with 18 bases between them. The CDR3, as DNA: TGTGCCAGCAGCTTAAGAAAGTCGGGGATTAGGGATACGCAGTATTTT. This translates into CASSLRKSGIRDTQYF.

The gene calls are TRBV12-3 or TRBV12-4 and TRBJ1-2; TRBD1 might be the D (6 bases). The CDR3 spans 12 residues. With 3 bases removed from V and 8 bases from J, the gap between germline ends came to 10 bases. This CDR3 reads CASSLGAEGYTF. DNA for the CDR3: TGTGCCAGCAGTTTGGGGGCTGAGGGCTACACCTTC.

The CDR3 DNA follows: TGTGCCAGCAGTGACCCGGGGGAAACCTACGAGCAGTACTTC. Protein: CASSDPGETYEQYF. The chain recombines TRBV25-1 with TRBJ2-7; weak D call: TRBD2 (6 bases). This CDR3 is 14 amino acids long. The germline V and J ends were trimmed by 3 bases and 2 bases, with 11 bases remaining between them. CDR1 is MGHDK and CDR2 is SYGVNS in the germline V gene.

The chain combines TRBV7-6 with TRBJ2-1; 9 nucleotides agree with TRBD1. CDR3 length: 17 residues. V shed 0 bases and J 4 bases; nucleotides not matched to a gene: 7. The germline V gene encodes CDR1 SGHVS and CDR2 FNYEAQ. The chain's CDR3 is CASSLADGTGPYNEQFF. The CDR3 bases are TGTGCCAGCAGCTTAGCGGACGGGACAGGGCCTTACAATGAGCAGTTCTTC. The complete variable domain, with remaining parts taken from reference TRBV7-6 and TRBJ2-1, reads GAGVSQSPRYKVTKRGQDVALRCDPISGHVSLYWYRQALGQGPEFLTYFNYEAQQDKSGLPNDRFSAERPEGSISTLTIQRTEQRDSAMYRCASSLADGTGPYNEQFFGPGTRLTVL.

This sequence joins TRBV10-3 and TRBJ1-2, with 7 positions matching TRBD1. The CDR3 extends over 14 amino acids. V lost 7 bases and J lost 8; bases outside the gene matches: 13. CDR1 is ENHRY, CDR2 SYGVKD, per germline. CDR3 residues: CAITPGQLRSGYTF. CDR3 DNA: TGTGCCATCACCCCGGGACAGTTGAGAAGCGGCTACACCTTC.

The V gene is TRBV5-4, the J gene TRBJ2-7, with a tentative D call TRBD1 (5 bases). From germline, CDR1 is SGHNT and CDR2 YYREEE (reference sequence). The V end lost 0 bases, the J end lost 5 bases, and 12 bases lay between the germline ends. The CDR3 is made up of 14 amino acids. CDR3 bases: TGTGCCAGCAGCTTGGCCAACTCAGGGAACGAGCAGTACTTC. Translating it yields CASSLANSGNEQYF.

The rearrangement links TRBV5-1 to TRBJ2-3, with TRBD1 matching over 9 bases. Losses at the gene ends were 4 bases for V and 6 bases for J; bases not matched to a gene: 3. There are 13 residues in the CDR3. Per germline, CDR1 SGHRS and CDR2 YFSETQ. DNA for the CDR3: TGCGCCAGCAGCGCAGGACAGGGGGATACGCAGTATTTT. Translating gives CASSAGQGDTQYF.

CDR3 amino acids: CASSFSGPHQPQHF. CDR3 coding DNA: TGTGCCAGCAGTTTTTCAGGGCCCCATCAGCCCCAGCATTTT. The J gene is TRBJ1-5, the V gene TRBV27; maybe TRBD1 (5 bases). The V end lost 3 bases, the J end lost 5 bases, and 11 bases lay between the germline ends. This CDR3 region has 14 residues. Germline assignment: CDR1 MNHEY and CDR2 SMNVEV (reference sequence).

The genes are TRBV5-5 and TRBJ2-1; D is undetermined. The CDR3 length is 16 residues. Germline values: CDR1 SGHKS, CDR2 YYEKEE (reference sequence). The germline V and J ends were trimmed by 1 base and 4 bases, with 15 bases remaining between them. The CDR3 sequence is CASSLNILPSYNEQFF. The CDR3 DNA sequence: TGTGCCAGCAGCTTGAATATACTCCCGTCTTACAATGAGCAGTTCTTC. The full variable domain, with the rest looked up from reference TRBV5-5 and TRBJ2-1, is DAGVTQSPTHLIKTRGQQVTLRCSPISGHKSVSWYQQVLGQGPQFIFQYYEKEERGRGNFPDRFSARQFPNYSSELNVNALLLGDSALYLCASSLNILPSYNEQFFGPGTRLTVL.

The chain combines TRBV7-9 with TRBJ2-3, with 8 positions matching TRBD2. Germline assignment: CDR1 SEHNR and CDR2 FQNEAQ (reference sequence). The V segment lost 5 bases and the J segment 4 bases; nucleotides outside the gene matches: 5. The CDR3 totals 14 residues. Here the CDR3 reads CASSPGLASDTQYF. The CDR3 DNA sequence: TGTGCCAGCAGCCCCGGACTAGCCTCAGATACGCAGTATTTT.

This clone was observed a few times. The gene calls are TRBV11-1 and TRBJ2-7; TRBD1 is a possible D gene (6 bases). Germline-derived CDR1 and CDR2 are SGHAT and FQDESV (reference sequence). This CDR3 region has 14 residues. V was cut by 5 bases and J by 1 base, with 12 bases left in between. The CDR3 sequence: CASSAQGGSYEQYF. CDR3 nucleotides: TGTGCCAGCAGCGCCCAAGGGGGTTCCTACGAGCAGTACTTC.